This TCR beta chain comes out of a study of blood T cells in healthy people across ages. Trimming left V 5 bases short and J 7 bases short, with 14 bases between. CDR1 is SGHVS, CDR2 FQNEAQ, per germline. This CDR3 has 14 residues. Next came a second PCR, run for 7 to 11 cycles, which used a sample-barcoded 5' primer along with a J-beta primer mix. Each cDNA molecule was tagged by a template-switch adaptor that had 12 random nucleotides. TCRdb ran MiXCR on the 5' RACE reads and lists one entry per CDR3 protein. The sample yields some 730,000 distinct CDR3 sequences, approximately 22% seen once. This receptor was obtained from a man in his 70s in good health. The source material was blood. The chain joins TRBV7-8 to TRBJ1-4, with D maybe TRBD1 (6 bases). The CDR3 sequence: CASSVEGQLEKLFF. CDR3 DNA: TGTGCCAGCAGCGTGGAAGGACAGCTTGAAAAACTGTTTTTT.